The clone carrying this T cell receptor beta chain was counted ten times or more. Its target is not known. This specimen comes from a study of response to subunit inactivated influenza vaccine. TCRdb used MiXCR to reprocess the RT-PCR reads, holding one entry per CDR3 protein. This table holds 450,000 to 600,000 distinct CDR3 sequences, less than 8% found once. Study outcomes and limitations: New T cells are recruited in small numbers by each seasonal influenza vaccination, according to the authors' suggestion.

This CDR3 region has 14 residues. In germline, CDR1 is LGHNA, CDR2 YNFKEQ. V was shortened by 8 bases and J by 5 bases, with 18 bases between the two germline ends. The clonotype was recovered from a man aged 50-75 years who received an inactivated influenza vaccine. The source material was PBMCs from blood, sampled around 25 months after vaccination. This chain links TRBV4-2 with TRBJ1-1; TRBD1 is a possible D gene (5 bases). CDR3: CASSDEIWGTEAFF. In nucleotides, the CDR3 is TGTGCCAGCTCTGATGAAATATGGGGGACTGAAGCTTTCTTT.